The clone carrying this TCR beta chain was recorded at least ten times. The antigen is undetermined. The data belong to a study of CD8 T cells in ankylosing spondylitis. Findings and caveats of the study: Disease-linked clones, CD8+, were relatively rare in peripheral blood. Reportedly, significant enrichment of disease-linked clones occurred in matched ankylosing spondylitis synovial fluid.

V was pared by 5 bases and J by 3 bases, with 6 bases of the junction left unmatched. This CDR3 is 14 amino acids long. Germline V lookup: CDR1 MNHEY, CDR2 SMNVEV (reference sequence). By quantitative 5'-RACE with molecular barcodes, the TCR beta libraries were made. TCRdb ran MiXCR on the 5' RACE reads and lists one entry per CDR3 protein. The repertoire holds 80,000 to 100,000 distinct CDR3 sequences, with over 6.5% as singletons. The receptor was isolated from a male donor with ankylosing spondylitis or in good health (not recorded which). The sequenced material came from blood, either unsorted or a sorted T cell fraction (not recorded which). The chain is built from TRBV27 and TRBJ2-7; TRBD1 aligns across 8 bases. The CDR3 is CASSRPGQVYEQYF. The CDR3 DNA follows: TGTGCCAGCAGTCGCCCGGGACAGGTCTACGAGCAGTACTTC.